Each of the 26 T cell receptor beta chains below was sequenced from the same sample in a study of CD8 T cells in ankylosing spondylitis. From the 5' RACE reads, TCRdb called clonotypes with MiXCR, one entry per CDR3 protein. The table lists more than 250,000 distinct CDR3 sequences, around a tenth of them singletons, with about a tenth in the top ten. The sequencing input was blood, either unsorted or a sorted T cell fraction (not recorded which). Receptor source: a female donor with ankylosing spondylitis or in good health (not recorded which).

This clonotype was counted a few times. The chain carries TRBV5-1 and TRBJ2-2, with D possibly being TRBD1 (5 bases). The CDR3 is made up of 16 amino acids. The germline V gene has CDR1 SGHRS and CDR2 YFSETQ. The V gene lost 2 bases and the J gene lost 0 bases, with 11 bases spanning the gap. CDR3 in amino acids: CASSLVPGSNTGELFF. CDR3 DNA sequence: TGCGCCAGCAGCTTAGTCCCAGGGTCGAACACCGGGGAGCTGTTTTTT.

This clonotype was recorded many times. The gene calls are TRBV9 and TRBJ2-1; D is unclear. The CDR3 length is 10 residues. CDR1 and CDR2 from the germline V gene are SGDLS and YYNGEE. Trimming removed 2 bases from V and 10 bases from J, with 4 bases in between. The CDR3 bases are TGTGCCAGCAGCGTTCACGAGCAGTTCTTC. Its protein is CASSVHEQFF.

This clonotype has ten or more counts. The chain recombines TRBV20-1 with TRBJ2-7; D could derive from TRBD1 or TRBD2 (6 bases each). Trimming removed 1 base from V and 3 bases from J, with 19 bases in between. Germline V gene sequence: CDR1 DFQATT, CDR2 SNEGSKA (reference sequence). This CDR3 comprises 16 residues. The CDR3 nucleotides read TGCAGTGCTAGAGGTATTCGCCCAGGGGACTTCTACGAGCAGTACTTC. Its translation: CSARGIRPGDFYEQYF.

This chain connects TRBV11-2 to TRBJ2-2; unclear D gene. Trimming cost V 5 bases and J 1 base, with 11 bases left between them. CDR3 size: 15 residues. Germline loops: CDR1 SGHAT, CDR2 FQNNGV. CDR3 protein: CASSPLPLNTGELFF. The CDR3 bases are TGTGCCAGCAGCCCGCTCCCCCTGAACACCGGGGAGCTGTTTTTT.

This clonotype was found many times. The chain carries TRBV12-3 or TRBV12-4 and TRBJ1-2; D may be TRBD1 (5 bases). V lost 10 bases to trimming and J lost 10 bases, with 28 bases between them. The length of the CDR3 is 15 residues. The CDR3: CATRNGREGLLVYTF. In DNA, the CDR3 is TGTGCCACCCGAAACGGGCGTGAGGGACTGTTAGTCTACACCTTC.

As concerns this clonotype: A read error may produce the germline difference seen at one junction end. The chain recombines TRBV20-1 with TRBJ2-7, with TRBD2 matching over 9 bases. Germline assignment: CDR1 DFQATT and CDR2 SNEGSKA (reference sequence). The CDR3 is 16 amino acids. For the CDR3, the DNA is TGCTGTGCTAGAGATCTCCTAGCGGGGACGTCCTACGAGCAGTACTTC. Translation: CCARDLLAGTSYEQYF.

This clonotype came up many times. This chain's CDR3 is CASSLTGWGTDTQYF. The CDR3 region has the DNA TGCGCCAGCAGCTTGACCGGTTGGGGCACAGATACGCAGTATTTT. The gene calls are TRBV5-1 and TRBJ2-3, with D unclear. The CDR3 loop spans 15 amino acids. Trimming cost V 1 base and J 1 base, with 10 bases left between them. CDR1 is SGHRS, CDR2 YFSETQ, per germline.

At least ten counts were recorded for this clonotype. The V gene is TRBV29-1, the J gene TRBJ1-4; D is unclear. The CDR3 totals 14 residues. The germline V gene has CDR1 SQVTM and CDR2 ANQGSEA. Deletions cut 4 bases from V and 5 bases from J, with 14 bases between. Here the CDR3 reads CSVAPGSSNEKLFF. The CDR3 nucleotides are TGCAGCGTTGCCCCCGGGAGTTCCAATGAAAAACTGTTTTTT. The whole variable domain, filled in from reference TRBV29-1 and TRBJ1-4, reads SAVISQKPSRDICQRGTSLTIQCQVDSQVTMMFWYRQQPGQSLTLIATANQGSEATYESGFVIDKFPISRPNLTFSTLTVSNMSPEDSSIYLCSVAPGSSNEKLFFGSGTQLSVL.

This clonotype has at least ten counts. The chain uses TRBV5-6 and TRBJ1-1; 7 bases map to TRBD1. From germline, CDR1 is SGHDT and CDR2 YYEEEE. After removal of 2 bases from V and 7 bases from J, the junction contained 8 bases not matched to a gene. The CDR3 spans 14 residues. CDR3 DNA: TGTGCCAGCAGCTTATGGGGAAGGACAGGTGAAGCTTTCTTT. This sequence encodes CASSLWGRTGEAFF.

This clonotype was found a few times. V and J are TRBV20-1 and TRBJ2-1, with TRBD2 matching over 11 bases. V trimming: 5 bases; J trimming: 0 bases; junction bases outside the gene matches: 6. Looked up from germline, CDR1 is DFQATT and CDR2 is SNEGSKA (reference sequence). CDR3 length: 16 amino acids. In DNA form, the CDR3 reads TGCAGTGCTGGTTCAACTAGCGGGAGCTCCTACAATGAGCAGTTCTTC. It translates to CSAGSTSGSSYNEQFF.

This clonotype was seen a handful of times. J is TRBJ2-5 and V is TRBV3-1, with TRBD2 as a possible D gene (5 bases). Germline V gene sequence: CDR1 LGHDT, CDR2 YNNKEL (reference sequence). The CDR3 extends over 15 amino acids. V was shortened by 0 bases and J by 2 bases, with 10 bases between the two germline ends. The CDR3 nucleotides are TGTGCCAGCAGCCAAGATACGCTAGCTCAAGAGACCCAGTACTTC. It encodes CASSQDTLAQETQYF.

This clonotype was picked up many times. The gene calls are TRBV20-1 and TRBJ2-1; 8 bases match TRBD2. Germline CDR1 is DFQATT and CDR2 is SNEGSKA (reference sequence). J gave up 1 base and V 0 bases, and 14 bases lay outside the gene matches. The CDR3 is 19 residues long. For the CDR3, the DNA is TGCAGTGCTAGAGATTTTCGCACTAGCGGCATCCGGTCCTACAATGAGCAGTTCTTC. Protein product: CSARDFRTSGIRSYNEQFF.

J is TRBJ2-7 and V is TRBV12-3 or TRBV12-4; 8 bases fit TRBD1. Unmatched junction bases numbered 14, after V lost 6 bases and J lost 7 bases. The CDR3 consists of 15 residues. The CDR3 spells CASSSGQGNAKEQYF. The CDR3 bases are TGTGCCAGCAGCTCAGGACAGGGAAATGCTAAGGAGCAGTACTTC.

This clonotype was seen ten or more times. The CDR3 is CATSISAAQNEQFF. The CDR3 DNA sequence: TGTGCCACCAGCATCTCGGCGGCTCAGAATGAGCAGTTCTTC. The chain employs TRBV15 and TRBJ2-1, with unresolved D. Germline CDR1 and CDR2: LNHNV and YYDKDF (reference sequence). CDR3 length: 14 residues. The V end lost 4 bases, the J end lost 7 bases, and 14 bases lay between the germline ends.

This clonotype showed up many times. V is TRBV7-6 and J is TRBJ1-1; possible D gene TRBD1, 5 bases. The CDR3 has 13 residues. The germline V and J ends were trimmed by 3 bases and 3 bases, with 8 bases remaining between them. The V gene's germline CDR1 is SGHVS and CDR2 FNYEAQ. DNA of the CDR3: TGTGCCAGCAGCTTGGACACCTACACTGAAGCTTTCTTT. Translating gives CASSLDTYTEAFF. Filled out from reference TRBV7-6 and TRBJ1-1, the complete variable domain reads GAGVSQSPRYKVTKRGQDVALRCDPISGHVSLYWYRQALGQGPEFLTYFNYEAQQDKSGLPNDRFSAERPEGSISTLTIQRTEQRDSAMYRCASSLDTYTEAFFGQGTRLTVV.

This chain links TRBV20-1 with TRBJ2-3; D ambiguous. Germline values: CDR1 DFQATT, CDR2 SNEGSKA (reference sequence). Trimming pared 3 bases from V and 1 base from J, leaving 14 bases between. The CDR3 is 15 amino acids. DNA for the CDR3: TGCAGTGCTAGTTATTCTAAAACGGGCACAGATACGCAGTATTTT. Protein sequence: CSASYSKTGTDTQYF.

This chain uses TRBV28 with TRBJ2-3; TRBD2 agrees at 7 bases. V lost 6 bases and J lost 2; bases outside the gene matches: 11. Per germline, CDR1 MDHEN and CDR2 SYDVKM. The CDR3 runs 16 residues. The CDR3 nucleotides are TGTGCCAGCAGCCGTAGACTAGCATTACCCACAGATACGCAGTATTTT. This gives the protein CASSRRLALPTDTQYF.

V gene TRBV5-1 combines with J gene TRBJ2-1; 8 bases match TRBD2. V lost 3 bases, J lost 8 bases, and 10 bases stayed unmatched. Germline-derived CDR1 and CDR2 are SGHRS and YFSETQ. The CDR3 has 15 amino acids. The CDR3 DNA sequence: TGCGCCAGCAGCTCCGGGGTAGCGGGGATCCATGAGCAGTTCTTC. Translation gives CASSSGVAGIHEQFF. Combining the CDR3 with reference TRBV5-1 and TRBJ2-1 gives the whole variable domain KAGVTQTPRYLIKTRGQQVTLSCSPISGHRSVSWYQQTPGQGLQFLFEYFSETQRNKGNFPGRFSGRQFSNSRSEMNVSTLELGDSALYLCASSSGVAGIHEQFFGPGTRLTVL.

This clonotype showed up many times. The gene calls are TRBV20-1 and TRBJ2-3, with 11 bases identical to TRBD2. Germline trimming cut 2 bases from V and 5 bases from J; bases unmatched to any gene: 0. Germline CDR1 is DFQATT and CDR2 is SNEGSKA (reference sequence). The CDR3 length is 13 residues. CDR3 loop: CSARLAGGDTQYF. The CDR3 DNA is TGCAGTGCTAGACTAGCGGGGGGAGATACGCAGTATTTT.

In its sample, this clonotype was seen a few times. This CDR3 is CSARGDTQYF. The CDR3 DNA follows: TGCAGTGCCAGGGGGGATACGCAGTATTTT. This chain uses TRBV20-1 with TRBJ2-3; 7 bases agree with TRBD1. Germline V lookup: CDR1 DFQATT, CDR2 SNEGSKA (reference sequence). The J segment lost 6 bases and the V segment lost 6 bases, leaving 0 bases of the junction unmatched. The CDR3 covers 10 residues.

This clonotype was found many times. The genes are TRBV25-1 and TRBJ2-2; D is undetermined. Looked up from germline, CDR1 is MGHDK and CDR2 is SYGVNS. The V and J ends lost 10 bases and 5 bases respectively, with 14 bases between them. The CDR3 consists of 13 residues. The CDR3 here is CATETSLTGELFF. The CDR3 region has the DNA TGTGCCACCGAAACCTCACTTACCGGGGAGCTGTTTTTT.

This clonotype was observed many times. The chain couples TRBV6-5 to TRBJ1-3; no firm D call. V was pared by 0 bases and J by 0 bases, with 12 bases between. In germline, CDR1 is MNHEY, CDR2 SVGAGI. The CDR3 totals 17 residues. In DNA, the CDR3 is TGTGCCAGCAGTTACTCGAATAGTGCCAACTCTGGAAACACCATATATTTT. Its protein product is CASSYSNSANSGNTIYF.

In this sample, this clonotype turned up many times. The genes are TRBV5-1 and TRBJ2-1; D could derive from TRBD1 or TRBD2 (5 bases each). Germline V gene lookup returns CDR1 SGHRS and CDR2 YFSETQ. The length of the CDR3 is 16 residues. Trimming cost V 1 base and J 3 bases, with 14 bases left between them. CDR3 region: CASSLRSGGGYNEQFF. The DNA for the CDR3 is TGCGCCAGCAGCTTGAGGTCCGGTGGGGGCTACAATGAGCAGTTCTTC.

This clonotype was recorded a few times. The rearrangement joins TRBV30 to TRBJ1-2; D gene ambiguous. From germline, CDR1 is GTSNPN and CDR2 SVGIG (reference sequence). V lost 2 bases to trimming and J lost 6 bases, with 7 bases between them. The CDR3 is 11 residues long. CDR3: CAWSPGHGYTF. The CDR3 coding sequence is TGTGCCTGGAGTCCCGGCCATGGCTACACCTTC.

In this sample, this clonotype turned up many times. This chain links TRBV6-4 with TRBJ1-1, with D possibly TRBD1 on 6 matching bases. With 5 bases removed from V and 5 bases from J, the gap between germline ends came to 12 bases. CDR1 and CDR2 from the germline V gene are MRHNA and SNTAGT. The CDR3 contains 13 residues. CDR3 loop: CASSSTGLTEAFF. The CDR3 nucleotides read TGTGCCAGCAGTTCCACAGGGTTAACTGAAGCTTTCTTT.

A few counts support this clonotype. V is TRBV3-1 and J is TRBJ2-5; a possible D gene is TRBD2 (7 bases). The germline V gene encodes CDR1 LGHDT and CDR2 YNNKEL (reference sequence). The CDR3 sequence is 15 residues long. Trimming removed 1 base at V and 1 base at J, with 10 bases between. CDR3 coding DNA: TGTGCCAGCAGCCAAGCGGGGGGCCTCCAAGAGACCCAGTACTTC. This translates into CASSQAGGLQETQYF.